This T cell receptor beta chain is from a study of T cells in Graves' hyperthyroidism and ophthalmopathy. Study-wide results and limits: The model's output predicted ophthalmopathy at a median of around 6.9 months prior to onset. Most thyroid-expanded clonotypes above 0.001 were also found in blood.

Points on this clonotype: Its antigen remains unidentified.

Authors of the study amplified TCR beta CDR3 regions from RNA transcripts. The HTBI primer set was used in a first-round RT-PCR of the TCR CDR3. TCRdb called the multiplex PCR reads again in MiXCR, with one record for every CDR3 protein. The sample carries around 610,000 distinct CDR3 sequences, roughly 14% recorded once. V was cut by 8 bases and J by 3 bases, with 11 bases left in between. The CDR3 totals 13 residues. This TCR derives from a middle-aged woman with Graves' ophthalmopathy. The sample taken for sequencing was blood. The chain recombines TRBV12-3 or TRBV12-4 with TRBJ1-5, with D perhaps TRBD1 (6 bases). CDR3 protein: CASGDTYNQPQHF. Written as DNA, the CDR3 is TGTGCCAGCGGGGACACTTACAATCAGCCCCAGCATTTT.